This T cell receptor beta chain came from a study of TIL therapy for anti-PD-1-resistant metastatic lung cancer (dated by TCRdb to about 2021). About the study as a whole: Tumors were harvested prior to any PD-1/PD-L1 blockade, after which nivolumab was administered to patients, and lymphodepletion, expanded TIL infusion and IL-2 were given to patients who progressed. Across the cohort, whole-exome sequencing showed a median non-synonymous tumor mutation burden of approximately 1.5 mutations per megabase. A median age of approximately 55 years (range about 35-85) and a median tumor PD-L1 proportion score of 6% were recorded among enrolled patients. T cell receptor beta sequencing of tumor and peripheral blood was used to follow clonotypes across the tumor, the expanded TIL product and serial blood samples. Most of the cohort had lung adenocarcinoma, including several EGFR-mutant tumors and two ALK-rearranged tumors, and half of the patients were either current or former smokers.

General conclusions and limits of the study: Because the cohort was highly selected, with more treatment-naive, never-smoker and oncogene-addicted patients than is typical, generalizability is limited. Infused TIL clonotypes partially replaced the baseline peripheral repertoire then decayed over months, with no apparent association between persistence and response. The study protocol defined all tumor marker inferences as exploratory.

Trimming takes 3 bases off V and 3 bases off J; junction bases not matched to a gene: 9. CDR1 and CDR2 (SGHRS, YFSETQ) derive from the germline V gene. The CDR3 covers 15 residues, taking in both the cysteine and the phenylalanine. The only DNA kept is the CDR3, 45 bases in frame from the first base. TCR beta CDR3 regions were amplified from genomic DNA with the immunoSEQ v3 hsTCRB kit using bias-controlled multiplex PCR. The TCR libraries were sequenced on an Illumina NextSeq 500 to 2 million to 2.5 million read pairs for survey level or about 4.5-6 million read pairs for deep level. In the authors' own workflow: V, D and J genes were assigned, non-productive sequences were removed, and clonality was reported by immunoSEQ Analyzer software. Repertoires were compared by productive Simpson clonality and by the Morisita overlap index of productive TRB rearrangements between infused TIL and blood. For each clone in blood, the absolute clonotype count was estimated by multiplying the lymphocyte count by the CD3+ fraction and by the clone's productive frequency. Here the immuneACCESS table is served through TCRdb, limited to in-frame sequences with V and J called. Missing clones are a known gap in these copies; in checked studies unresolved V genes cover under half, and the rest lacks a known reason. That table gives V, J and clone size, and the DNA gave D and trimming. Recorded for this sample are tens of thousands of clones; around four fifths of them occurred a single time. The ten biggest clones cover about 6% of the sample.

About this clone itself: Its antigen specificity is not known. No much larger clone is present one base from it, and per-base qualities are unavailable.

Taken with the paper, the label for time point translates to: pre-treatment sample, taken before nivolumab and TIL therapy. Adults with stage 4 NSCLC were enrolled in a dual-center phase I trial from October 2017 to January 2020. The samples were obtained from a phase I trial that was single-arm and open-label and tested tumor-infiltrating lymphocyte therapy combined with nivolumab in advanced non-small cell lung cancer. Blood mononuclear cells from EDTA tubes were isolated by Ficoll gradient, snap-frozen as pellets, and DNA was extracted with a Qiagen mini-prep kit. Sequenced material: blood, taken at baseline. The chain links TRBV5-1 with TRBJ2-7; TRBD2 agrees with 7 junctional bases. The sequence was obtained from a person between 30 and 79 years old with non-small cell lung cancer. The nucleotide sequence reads TGCGCCAGCAGCTCATCAGCGGGAAGAAGCTACGAGCAGTACTTC. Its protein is CASSSSAGRSYEQYF.